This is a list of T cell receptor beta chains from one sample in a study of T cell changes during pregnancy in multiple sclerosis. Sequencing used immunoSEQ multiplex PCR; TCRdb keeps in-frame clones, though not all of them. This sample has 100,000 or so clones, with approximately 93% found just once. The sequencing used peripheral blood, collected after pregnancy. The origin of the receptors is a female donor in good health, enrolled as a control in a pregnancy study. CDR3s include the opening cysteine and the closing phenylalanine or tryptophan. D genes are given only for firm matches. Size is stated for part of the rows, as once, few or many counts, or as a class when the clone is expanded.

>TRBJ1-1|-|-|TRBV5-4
CASSTGMGTRDTEAFF
TGTGCCAGCAGCACGGGTATGGGGACTAGGGACACTGAAGCTTTCTTT
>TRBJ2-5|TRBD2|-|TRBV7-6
CASSLGTSVIETQYF
TGTGCCAGCAGCTTAGGGACTAGCGTCATCGAGACCCAGTACTTC
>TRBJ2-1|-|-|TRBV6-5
CASSYTGYRDNEQFF
TGTGCCAGCAGTTACACCGGGTATCGGGACAATGAGCAGTTCTTC
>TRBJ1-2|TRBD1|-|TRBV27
CASSARDSSHYGYTF
TGTGCCAGCAGTGCCCGGGACAGTAGTCACTATGGCTACACCTTC
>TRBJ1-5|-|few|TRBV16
CASSPNRDGDRHF
TGTGCCAGCAGCCCTAACAGGGATGGGGATCGGCATTTT
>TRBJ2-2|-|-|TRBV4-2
CASSPDGDTGELFF
TGTGCCAGCAGTCCCGACGGGGACACCGGGGAGCTGTTTTTT
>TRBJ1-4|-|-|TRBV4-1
CASSLWRSTNEKLFF
TGCGCCAGCAGCCTTTGGAGGTCAACTAATGAAAAACTGTTTTTT
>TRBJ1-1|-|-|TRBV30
CASDGYLVGEDTEAFF
TGTGCCAGTGACGGGTACTTGGTTGGGGAGGACACTGAAGCTTTCTTT
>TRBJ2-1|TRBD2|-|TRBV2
CASSETGTSAYNEQFF
TGTGCCAGCAGTGAAACCGGGACTAGCGCGTACAATGAGCAGTTCTTC
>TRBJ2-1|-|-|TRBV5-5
CASSIPPARSYNEQFF
TGTGCCAGCAGCATCCCCCCAGCGAGGTCCTACAATGAGCAGTTCTTC
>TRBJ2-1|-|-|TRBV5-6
CASSSTGHLFSYNEQFF
TGTGCCAGCAGCTCCACGGGACACCTCTTCTCCTACAATGAGCAGTTCTTC
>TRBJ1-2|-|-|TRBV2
CASSTIQGSYGYTF
TGTGCCAGCAGTACCATTCAGGGGTCCTATGGCTACACCTTC
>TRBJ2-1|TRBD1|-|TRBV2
CASTPGTVHYNEQFF
TGTGCCAGCACTCCTGGGACAGTCCACTACAATGAGCAGTTCTTC
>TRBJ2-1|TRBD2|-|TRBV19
CASSLLLAGSYNEQFF
TGTGCCAGTAGTCTTTTACTAGCGGGCTCCTACAATGAGCAGTTCTTC
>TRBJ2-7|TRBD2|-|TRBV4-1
CASSPDPGTSGRDSYEQYF
TGCGCCAGCAGCCCGGACCCCGGGACTAGCGGGCGTGACTCCTACGAGCAGTACTTC
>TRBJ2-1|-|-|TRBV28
CASSFLEGSYNEQFF
TGTGCCAGCAGTTTTCTCGAGGGTTCCTACAATGAGCAGTTCTTC
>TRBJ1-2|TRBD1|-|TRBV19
CASSAGGAWGYTF
TGTGCCAGTAGCGCAGGGGGCGCGTGGGGCTACACCTTC
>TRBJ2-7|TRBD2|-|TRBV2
CASSAAGGRTAYEQYF
TGTGCCAGCAGCGCAGCGGGAGGGAGGACCGCCTACGAGCAGTACTTC
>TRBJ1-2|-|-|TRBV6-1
CASSEDLGKRYGYTF
TGTGCCAGCAGTGAAGATCTCGGGAAGAGGTATGGCTACACCTTC
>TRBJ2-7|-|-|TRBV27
CASSLSIATYEQYF
TGTGCCAGCAGTTTATCAATCGCTACCTACGAGCAGTACTTC
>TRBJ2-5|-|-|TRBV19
CASSIYSNPRETQYF
TGTGCCAGTAGTATTTACTCTAATCCTCGGGAGACCCAGTACTTC
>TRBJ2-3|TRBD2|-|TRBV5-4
CASSLAGGGDTQYF
TGTGCCAGCAGTCTAGCGGGAGGTGGCGATACGCAGTATTTT